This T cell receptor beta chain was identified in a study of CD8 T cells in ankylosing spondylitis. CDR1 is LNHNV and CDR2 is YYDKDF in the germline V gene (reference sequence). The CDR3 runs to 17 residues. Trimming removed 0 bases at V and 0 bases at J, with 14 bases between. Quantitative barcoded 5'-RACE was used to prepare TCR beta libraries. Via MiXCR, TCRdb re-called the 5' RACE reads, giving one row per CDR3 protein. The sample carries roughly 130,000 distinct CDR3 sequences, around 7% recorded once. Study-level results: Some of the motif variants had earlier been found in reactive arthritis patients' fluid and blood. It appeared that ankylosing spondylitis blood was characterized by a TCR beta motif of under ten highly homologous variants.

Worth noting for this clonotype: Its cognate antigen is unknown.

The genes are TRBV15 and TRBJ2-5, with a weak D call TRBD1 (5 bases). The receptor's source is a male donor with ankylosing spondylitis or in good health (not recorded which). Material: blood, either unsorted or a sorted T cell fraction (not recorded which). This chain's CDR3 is CATSRDRAGKNQETQYF. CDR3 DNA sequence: TGTGCCACCAGCAGAGATCGGGCAGGGAAAAACCAAGAGACCCAGTACTTC. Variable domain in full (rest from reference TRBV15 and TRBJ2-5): DAMVIQNPRYQVTQFGKPVTLSCSQTLNHNVMYWYQQKSSQAPKLLFHYYDKDFNNEADTPDNFQSRRPNTSFCFLDIRSPGLGDTAMYLCATSRDRAGKNQETQYFGPGTRLLVL.